This TCR beta chain derives from a study of blood T cell repertoires in COVID-19. The germline gives CDR1 LNHDA, CDR2 SQIVND (reference sequence). J lost 6 bases, V lost 3 bases, and 10 bases had no gene match. This CDR3 comprises 16 residues. Profiled with immunoSEQ multiplex PCR; TCRdb holds only in-frame clones, not every one. Found here are 300,000 to 400,000 clones, around 86% of them singletons; the top ten hold over 6%. The V gene is TRBV19, the J gene TRBJ1-5; 8 nucleotides agree with TRBD1. The receptor was derived from a woman between 50 and 59 years old with COVID-19, enrolled during active disease. The specimen was peripheral blood. The CDR3 reads CASSIFGRTGTQPQHF. CDR3 in DNA: TGTGCCAGTAGTATTTTTGGTCGGACAGGGACTCAGCCCCAGCATTTT.